The rows below give T cell receptor beta chains drawn from one sample of a study of blood T cell dynamics during melanoma immunotherapy. Using immunoSEQ multiplex PCR, the repertoire was profiled, and TCRdb retains in-frame clones only, with some absent. The repertoire includes under 15,000 clones, 86% of them detected once, and roughly 5.4% sits in the top ten. The sequenced sample was blood, obtained from a patient treated with checkpoint blockade. The source is a human donor with melanoma. CDR3s include the opening cysteine and the closing phenylalanine or tryptophan. The D gene is left open where the match is weak. Some rows mark clone size as missing; the rest say once, few, many or name a class of expanded clone.

j_gene	abundance	d_gene	len	v_gene	CDR3aa	CDR3nt
TRBJ1-2	once	NA	13	TRBV30	CAWSGGTNYGYTF	TGTGCCTGGAGTGGGGGGACTAACTATGGCTACACCTTC
TRBJ2-1	NA	NA	19	TRBV10-3	CAISEPMSAEGSAYNEQFF	TGTGCCATCAGTGAACCGATGAGCGCTGAGGGGAGTGCCTACAATGAGCAGTTCTTC
TRBJ1-5	NA	TRBD1	13	TRBV28	CASSDRGKQPQHF	TGTGCCAGCAGCGACAGGGGGAAACAGCCCCAGCATTTT
TRBJ1-1	NA	NA	14	TRBV7-3	CASSLFPGNTEAFF	TGTGCCAGCAGCTTATTCCCGGGGAACACTGAAGCTTTCTTT
TRBJ1-1	few	NA	12	TRBV30	CAWNPGNTEAFF	TGTGCCTGGAATCCAGGGAACACTGAAGCTTTCTTT
TRBJ2-1	NA	NA	16	TRBV5-1	CASSKMTASSYNEQFF	TGCGCCAGCAGCAAAATGACAGCAAGCTCCTACAATGAGCAGTTCTTC
TRBJ2-1	NA	TRBD2	16	TRBV10-3	CAISAGTSGRNNEQFF	TGTGCCATCAGTGCGGGGACTAGCGGGAGGAACAATGAGCAGTTCTTC
TRBJ2-7	NA	TRBD2	15	TRBV27	CASATSGIHSYEQYF	TGTGCCAGCGCAACTAGCGGGATTCACTCCTACGAGCAGTACTTC
TRBJ2-7	NA	TRBD1	14	TRBV27	CASSLQGANYEQYF	TGTGCCAGCAGTTTACAGGGGGCTAACTACGAGCAGTACTTC
TRBJ1-2	medium-sized	NA	15	TRBV5-5	CASSPEVSTSYGYTF	TGTGCCAGCAGCCCGGAGGTGTCCACCAGCTATGGCTACACCTTC
TRBJ2-1	NA	TRBD2	15	TRBV27	CASSTRLAAYNEQFF	TGTGCCAGCAGTACCAGACTAGCTGCCTACAATGAGCAGTTCTTC
TRBJ1-5	NA	NA	13	TRBV12-5	CASSKTGNQPQHF	TGTGCTAGTTCTAAGACAGGCAATCAGCCCCAGCATTTT
TRBJ2-3	NA	NA	16	TRBV27	CASSLRQGRYTDTQYF	TGTGCCAGCAGTTTACGGCAGGGGCGTTACACAGATACGCAGTATTTT
TRBJ2-6	NA	NA	12	TRBV6-6	CASSPGANVLTF	TGTGCCAGCAGTCCCGGGGCCAACGTCCTGACTTTC
TRBJ1-1	NA	NA	13	TRBV7-8	CASSSQRNTEAFF	TGTGCCAGCAGCTCCCAGAGGAACACTGAAGCTTTCTTT
TRBJ1-1	NA	NA	16	TRBV27	CASSLRGMVGNTEAFF	TGTGCCAGCAGTTTACGGGGAATGGTTGGGAACACTGAAGCTTTCTTT
TRBJ2-1	NA	NA	12	TRBV7-8	CASSPITDEQFF	TGTGCCAGCAGCCCAATTACCGATGAGCAGTTCTTC